The 11 T cell receptor beta chains reported below all come from one sample, sequenced in a study of T-cell memory formation after mild COVID-19. TCRdb analysed the 5' RACE reads with MiXCR anew, one entry per CDR3 protein. Here the sample spans approximately 490,000 distinct CDR3 sequences, over 20% being singletons. What was sequenced was PBMCs or a T cell subset sorted from them (not recorded which). These receptors came from an adult woman who had mild COVID-19 (a few samples of this study predate the infection). Cell type and time point are not known.

CDR3 sequence: CASSYDSNSPLHF. In DNA form, the CDR3 reads TGTGCCAGCAGTTACGACAGTAATTCACCCCTCCACTTT. The gene calls are TRBV6-6 and TRBJ1-6, with a tentative D call TRBD1 (5 bases). The CDR3 runs 13 residues. The germline V gene encodes CDR1 MNHNY and CDR2 SVGAGI (reference sequence). The V gene lost 2 bases and the J gene lost 6 bases, with 5 bases spanning the gap.

The V gene is TRBV7-3, the J gene TRBJ2-1, with D perhaps being TRBD1 or TRBD2 (5 bases each). The CDR3 runs to 15 residues. The germline V gene has CDR1 SGHTA and CDR2 FQGTGA. V was shortened by 5 bases and J by 7 bases, with 18 bases between the two germline ends. The CDR3 nucleotides read TGTGCCAGCAGCCAATGGGGCCTAGGGAGTAATGAGCAGTTCTTC. Translation gives CASSQWGLGSNEQFF.

This clonotype was picked up a small number of times. The rearrangement links TRBV6-6 to TRBJ1-1, with unresolved D. Germline V gene sequence: CDR1 MNHNY, CDR2 SVGAGI (reference sequence). The CDR3 is 15 amino acids. V gave up 8 bases and J gave up 4 bases, with 20 bases separating them. CDR3 nucleotide sequence: TGTGCCAGCGGAGACGGGATACAGTTTAGCACTGAAGCTTTCTTT. This translates into CASGDGIQFSTEAFF.

The chain carries TRBV12-3 or TRBV12-4 and TRBJ2-7; TRBD2 matches 9 bases. V shed 5 bases, J shed 5 bases, and the junction held 10 bases outside the gene matches. CDR3 size: 15 residues. The DNA for the CDR3 is TGTGCCAGCAGTGCCCGACTAGCGGCCCGAGACGAGCAGTACTTC. Amino acids: CASSARLAARDEQYF.

A few counts support this clonotype. The J gene is TRBJ2-5, the V gene TRBV23-1, with a weak D call TRBD1 (6 bases). TRBV23-1 is flagged as an ORF with uncertain function. The CDR3 runs to 14 residues. With 0 bases removed from V and 4 bases from J, the gap between germline ends came to 9 bases. The CDR3 here is CASSQSPRGETQYF. Written as DNA, the CDR3 is TGCGCCAGCAGTCAATCGCCCAGGGGAGAGACCCAGTACTTC.

The J gene is TRBJ2-7, the V gene TRBV5-1, with D possibly TRBD1 on 6 matching bases. The CDR3 length is 14 residues. Germline CDR1 SGHRS, CDR2 YFSETQ. Trimming stripped 4 bases from V and 2 bases from J, with 13 bases between. The CDR3 loop reads CASSLRQDTYEQYF. CDR3 DNA sequence: TGCGCCAGCAGCCTCCGACAGGATACCTACGAGCAGTACTTC.

In its sample, this clonotype was seen many times. The V call is TRBV5-1, the J call TRBJ2-1; 7 bases are a match to TRBD2. J lost 0 bases, V lost 2 bases, and 2 bases had no gene match. The CDR3 consists of 15 residues. Germline V gene lookup returns CDR1 SGHRS and CDR2 YFSETQ. The CDR3 region is CASSFAGDSYNEQFF. The CDR3 DNA follows: TGCGCCAGCAGCTTTGCGGGGGACTCCTACAATGAGCAGTTCTTC. The complete variable domain, with remaining parts taken from reference TRBV5-1 and TRBJ2-1, reads KAGVTQTPRYLIKTRGQQVTLSCSPISGHRSVSWYQQTPGQGLQFLFEYFSETQRNKGNFPGRFSGRQFSNSRSEMNVSTLELGDSALYLCASSFAGDSYNEQFFGPGTRLTVL.

This clonotype turned up a few times. The chain joins TRBV12-3 or TRBV12-4 to TRBJ1-2; tentatively, D is TRBD1 (5 bases). The CDR3 consists of 15 residues. Trimming pared 2 bases from V and 2 bases from J, leaving 12 bases between. CDR3 bases: TGTGCCAGCAGTTTATCAGGGCGAATAAACTATGGCTACACCTTC. Amino acids: CASSLSGRINYGYTF.

The CDR3 DNA reads TGCAGTGCTAGAGATCTAGGACAGGGACTTTGGGAGACCCAGTACTTC. Translated, it gives CSARDLGQGLWETQYF. The V call is TRBV20-1, the J call TRBJ2-5; 8 bases fit TRBD1. Germline loops: CDR1 DFQATT, CDR2 SNEGSKA (reference sequence). The V segment lost 0 bases and the J segment 5 bases; nucleotides outside the gene matches: 11. This CDR3 comprises 16 residues.

This sequence joins TRBV12-3 or TRBV12-4 and TRBJ2-1; 8 bases line up with TRBD2. V shed 4 bases, J shed 4 bases, and the junction held 6 bases outside the gene matches. The CDR3 loop spans 15 amino acids. CDR3 sequence reads: CASSSQREPYNEQFF. The CDR3, as DNA: TGTGCCAGCAGTTCCCAGCGGGAGCCATACAATGAGCAGTTCTTC.

The chain carries TRBV7-2 and TRBJ1-1; TRBD1 might be the D (5 bases). V lost 8 bases, J lost 3 bases, and 16 bases lay in between. The CDR3 consists of 14 residues. Germline assignment: CDR1 SGHTA and CDR2 FQGNSA. The DNA for the CDR3 is TGTGCCAGCTCGAGGGTTATGGGGGACACTGAAGCTTTCTTT. It encodes CASSRVMGDTEAFF.